These 14 T cell receptor beta chains were sequenced from one sample in a study of cytomegalovirus exposure and HLA in healthy donors. Both 60 Vbeta primers and 13 Jbeta primers went into the PCR. The assay was immunoSEQ multiplex PCR, and TCRdb's table has in-frame clones only and misses some. The sample lists more than 110,000 clones, around 80% occurring once. The sample taken for sequencing was PBMCs. The receptor set was obtained from a male donor in good health and CMV-seronegative.

V is TRBV19 and J is TRBJ1-1; no clear D gene. The CDR3 has 17 residues. V dropped 5 bases and J dropped 6 bases, with 25 bases sitting between them. Germline V lookup: CDR1 LNHDA, CDR2 SQIVND (reference sequence). CDR3 nucleotides: TGTGCCAGTAGTCCATACACCGGAGGACGGAGAAACGCTGAAGCTTTCTTT. Residues: CASSPYTGGRRNAEAFF.

This clone has only a few counts. The rearrangement links TRBV7-2 to TRBJ1-2; D may be TRBD1 (6 bases). This CDR3 comprises 13 residues. CDR1 and CDR2 from the germline V gene are SGHTA and FQGNSA. Deletions cut 5 bases from V and 10 bases from J, with 17 bases between. The CDR3 protein is CASSPRGAQDYTF. The DNA of the CDR3 is TGTGCCAGCAGCCCACGGGGGGCCCAAGACTACACCTTC.

This chain uses TRBV9 with TRBJ2-5; 9 nucleotides align to TRBD2. With V trimmed by 2 bases and J by 1 base, 3 bases remained unmatched. This CDR3 comprises 15 residues. Per germline, CDR1 SGDLS and CDR2 YYNGEE. The CDR3 spells CASSVERGAQETQYF. The DNA of the CDR3 is TGTGCCAGCAGCGTGGAGCGGGGGGCCCAAGAGACCCAGTACTTC.

The chain is built from TRBV9 and TRBJ2-2, with 8 bases identical to TRBD1. Germline-derived CDR1 and CDR2 are SGDLS and YYNGEE. After removal of 6 bases from V and 1 base from J, the junction contained 2 bases not matched to a gene. The CDR3 has 14 residues. The CDR3 DNA reads TGTGCCAGCAATGGACAGGGGAACACCGGGGAGCTGTTTTTT. It encodes CASNGQGNTGELFF.

The chain carries TRBV6-1 and TRBJ1-5; 9 bases agree with TRBD1. Trimming took 7 bases from V and 2 from J; bases not matched to a gene: 3. Germline assignment: CDR1 MNHNS and CDR2 SASEGT. This CDR3 has 14 residues. In nucleotides, the CDR3 is TGTGCCAGCAAGGGACAGGGAGGCAATCAGCCCCAGCATTTT. It translates to CASKGQGGNQPQHF.

The chain employs TRBV11-2 and TRBJ1-2, with D perhaps TRBD1 (6 bases). The ends were cut back, 0 bases at V and 3 bases at J, with 11 bases in the middle. Germline V CDR1 and CDR2: SGHAT, FQNNGV. The CDR3 sequence is 15 residues long. CDR3 sequence: CASSLDPGAHYGYTF. The CDR3 bases are TGTGCCAGCAGCTTAGATCCAGGGGCTCACTATGGCTACACCTTC.

This clone was seen just once. The chain carries TRBV7-2 and TRBJ2-7; tentative D call: TRBD1 (6 bases). Trimming removed 3 bases from V and 4 bases from J, with 10 bases in between. The CDR3 runs 13 residues. CDR1 is SGHTA and CDR2 is FQGNSA in the germline V gene. CDR3 DNA sequence: TGTGCCAGCAGCTTCACAGGGTTTTACGAGCAGTACTTC. It codes for CASSFTGFYEQYF.

This sequence joins TRBV6-6 and TRBJ2-3; D is perhaps TRBD2 (6 bases). V was cut by 3 bases and J by 5 bases, with 12 bases left in between. CDR3 length: 14 amino acids. Per germline, CDR1 MNHNY and CDR2 SVGAGI (reference sequence). Here the CDR3 reads CASSYGGAVDTQYF. CDR3 DNA sequence: TGTGCCAGCAGTTATGGCGGGGCGGTAGATACGCAGTATTTT.

The chain uses TRBV29-1 and TRBJ1-2; 9 bases fit TRBD1. Trimming cost V 7 bases and J 3 bases; bases outside gene matches: 6. Germline CDR1 and CDR2: SQVTM and ANQGSEA. CDR3 size: 13 residues. The CDR3 loop is CSARDRADYGYTF. For the CDR3, the DNA is TGCAGCGCCAGGGACAGGGCAGACTATGGCTACACCTTC. Drawing the rest from reference TRBV29-1 and TRBJ1-2, the complete variable domain is SAVISQKPSRDICQRGTSLTIQCQVDSQVTMMFWYRQQPGQSLTLIATANQGSEATYESGFVIDKFPISRPNLTFSTLTVSNMSPEDSSIYLCSARDRADYGYTFGSGTRLTVV.

The chain couples TRBV27 to TRBJ2-7; D might be TRBD1 (5 bases). Trimming removed 6 bases at V and 3 bases at J, with 9 bases between. This CDR3 has 12 residues. CDR1 and CDR2 from the germline V gene are MNHEY and SMNVEV (reference sequence). The CDR3 nucleotides are TGTGCCAGCAGCTCCCAGGGCTACGAGCAGTACTTC. Protein product: CASSSQGYEQYF.

The chain is built from TRBV6-5 and TRBJ2-7; 14 bases are a match to TRBD2. CDR1 and CDR2 (germline): MNHEY, SVGAGI. The CDR3 is 15 amino acids. V lost 5 bases and J lost 2; bases outside the gene matches: 2. DNA for the CDR3: TGTGCCAGCAGTCGGACTAGCGGGGGGACCTACGAGCAGTACTTC. This sequence encodes CASSRTSGGTYEQYF.

V usage is TRBV5-1 and J usage is TRBJ1-2; TRBD1 matches 7 bases. The CDR3 is made up of 15 amino acids. The V gene end was trimmed by 4 bases and the J gene end by 0 bases; junction bases not matched to a gene: 6. CDR1 is SGHRS, CDR2 YFSETQ, per germline. In nucleotides, the CDR3 is TGCGCCAGCAGCCCGGGGGGGACAGCTAACTATGGCTACACCTTC. Its translation: CASSPGGTANYGYTF.

The chain links TRBV2 to TRBJ2-3; 7 bases agree with TRBD1. This CDR3 region has 14 residues. V gave up 6 bases and J gave up 6 bases; unmatched junction bases: 9. The germline V gene encodes CDR1 SNHLY and CDR2 FYNNEI. CDR3: CASSDITGVDTQYF. CDR3 DNA sequence: TGTGCCAGCAGCGATATTACAGGGGTGGATACGCAGTATTTT.

The rearrangement links TRBV7-3 to TRBJ2-3, with D maybe TRBD1 (6 bases). Trimming took 4 bases from V and 2 from J, leaving 13 bases between them. The V gene's germline CDR1 is SGHTA and CDR2 FQGTGA. This CDR3 contains 15 residues. In DNA form, the CDR3 reads TGTGCCAGCAGCTCCCAGGGGTTCGTCACAGATACGCAGTATTTT. Amino acid sequence: CASSSQGFVTDTQYF.